The entry below describes one T cell receptor beta chain. Its antigen remains unidentified. No base quality information exists; no much larger clone differs at one position. This sample is drawn from a study of blood T cell repertoires in COVID-19 (dated by TCRdb to between 2020 and 2021). Broadly, across the study: The collaborator samples originated in the United States, Italy and Spain and spanned the acute and convalescent phases of COVID-19. The prospective study material was composed of cDNA or gDNA derived from T cells, B-cell-depleted T cells, or PBMCs. Deeply sampled blood TCRbeta repertoires from subjects exposed to, actively infected with, or recovered from COVID-19 were included in the dataset. The repertoires were made available in a free public database intended to serve as a resource for research on the immune response to SARS-CoV-2. The samples were drawn from two sources: the first 160 participants of the ongoing ImmuneRACE study, and 1,000 to 1,500 subjects contributed by 6 global collaborators. A de-identified subject ID, COVID-19 status, age in years and sex were almost always included in the sample metadata. Where available, HLA class I and class II types were obtained from metadata supplied by the sample provider rather than from assay-based typing. General study outcomes and caveats: The quantity of clinical and demographic metadata differed by source and by participant and was supplied without curation.

The immunoSEQ Assay, a bias-controlled multiplex PCR, was used to amplify TCRbeta CDR3 regions from genomic DNA. The original methods were these. The number of nucleated cells in each sample was estimated by amplification of reference gene primers within the assay. To quantify the absolute abundance of each unique TCRbeta CDR3 rearrangement, sequence reads were collapsed and filtered. For each sample, productive Simpson clonality was calculated as the square root of Simpson's diversity index over productive rearrangements. Drawn from immuneACCESS, this table holds only the in-frame rearrangements with V and J called that TCRdb kept. Clones are partly lost; checked studies trace under half to an unresolved V gene and leave the rest unexplained. Clonal size and the V and J genes are those of that table, whereas D and trimming came from the DNA. This sample comprises around 150,000 clones, nearly 80% of them detected only once. Approximately 15% of the sample is in the top ten clones.

Whole blood was collected in K2EDTA tubes by collaborating institutions according to the institutions' own protocols. For TCRbeta analysis, collaborators shipped samples as frozen whole blood, isolated PBMCs, or DNA extracted from either of those sample types. Specimen: peripheral blood. The TCR originated in a woman of 80 years or more with acute or convalescent COVID-19.

The CDR3 is CASSDRSLEQYF. The DNA sequence is as follows: TGTGCCAGCAGTGACAGGTCCCTCGAGCAGTACTTC. Rearrangement joined TRBV28 to TRBJ2-7, with a weak D call of TRBD1 (6 bases match). A distance of 11 bases separates the germline ends of V and J, which lose 5 bases and 6 bases respectively. CDR1 and CDR2 are read off the germline V gene as MDHEN and SYDVKM. Counted from cysteine to phenylalanine, this CDR3 has 12 amino acids. Just CDR3 DNA is preserved here, 36 bases in frame from base 1.